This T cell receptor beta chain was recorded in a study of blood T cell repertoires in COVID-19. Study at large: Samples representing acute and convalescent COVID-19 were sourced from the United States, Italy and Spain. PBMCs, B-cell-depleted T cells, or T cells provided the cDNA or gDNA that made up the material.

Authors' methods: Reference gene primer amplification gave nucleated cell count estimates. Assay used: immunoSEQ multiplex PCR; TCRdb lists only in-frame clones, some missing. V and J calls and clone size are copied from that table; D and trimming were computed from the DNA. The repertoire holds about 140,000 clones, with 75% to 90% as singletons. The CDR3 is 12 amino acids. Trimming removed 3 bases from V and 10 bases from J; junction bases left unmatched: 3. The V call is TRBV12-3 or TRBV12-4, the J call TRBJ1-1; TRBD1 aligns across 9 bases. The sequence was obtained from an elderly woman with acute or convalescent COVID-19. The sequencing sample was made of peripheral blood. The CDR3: CASSFPTGGAFF. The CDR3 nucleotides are TGTGCCAGCAGTTTCCCGACAGGGGGAGCTTTCTTT.